This TCR beta chain came from a study of T cells after yellow fever vaccination. Study details: Fractions of limited cellularity were prepared by means of SMART-Seq v4 Ultra Low Input. Study results and caveats: The booster saw the reappearance of most primary-vaccination clones (about 95% CD4, about 85% CD8). Just a small share of clonotypes turned up in the CD4 compartment as well as the CD8 compartment.

There are many counts of this clonotype. Its target is not known. CDR1 is SGHDN, CDR2 FVKESK, per germline. Trimming removed 6 bases from V and 9 bases from J, with 15 bases in between. The CDR3 extends over 14 amino acids. By 5'RACE template switching, TCR cDNA was produced, with a universal primer site and UMIs added in the process. One entry per CDR3 protein, called by TCRdb with MiXCR from the 5' RACE reads. The sample shows some 300,000 distinct CDR3 sequences, about 8.3% of them seen only once. The source of this sequence is a man aged 18 to 29 who received the YFV17D yellow fever vaccine. The sample in question was PBMCs, obtained about 41 days after the first yellow fever vaccination. The chain recombines TRBV14 with TRBJ1-6, with a possible D match to TRBD1 (6 bases). The CDR3 spells CASSPGRGASPLHF. The CDR3 coding sequence is TGTGCCAGCAGTCCGGGCAGGGGAGCTTCACCCCTCCACTTT.